One T cell receptor (beta chain) is described in this entry. Its antigen is still unknown. The table came from immunoSEQ multiplex PCR; TCRdb's copy has only in-frame clones and leaves some out. The data show about 29,000 clones, over 60% seen once. The data were obtained in a study of CD4 T cells in relation to SARS-CoV-2 and coronaviruses. Whole-study context: After around 10 days of antigen culture, PBMC TCR beta CDR3s were sequenced.

CD4+ T cells from unexposed donors were obtained before the COVID-19 pandemic (2011-2018). The cells were cultured for roughly 11 days before CD4+ T cells were isolated. Each well had 2.1 million or so PBMCs in about 5% human AB serum with IL-2. With 4 bases clipped from V and 9 bases from J, the junction kept 9 bases outside the gene matches. The CDR3 sequence is 16 residues long. CDR1 SGDLS and CDR2 YYNGEE come from the germline V gene. Sequencing was carried out using CD4+ T cells from PBMCs, cultured in vitro. The receptor was derived from a human donor in good health. V and J are TRBV9 and TRBJ2-2; 13 bases fit TRBD2. The CDR3 nucleotides read TGTGCCAGCAGCCCCCGTACTAGCGGGGGGGCCAGGGAGCTGTTTTTT. Its protein product is CASSPRTSGGARELFF.